The 12 T cell receptor beta chains below were found in one sample sequenced in a study of patients and donors after allogeneic stem cell transplantation. TCRdb redid the calling of the RT-PCR reads with MiXCR, one entry per CDR3 protein. The top ten clones hold 6% of a sample with about 960,000 distinct CDR3 sequences, about 20% of them seen once. The specimen was blood, either unsorted or a sorted T cell fraction (not recorded which). The receptors originated from a human donor who was either an allogeneic HSCT recipient or a stem cell or donor lymphocyte infusion donor (not recorded which). It is not recorded whose cells these are; they may come from a transplant donor.

The V call is TRBV24-1, the J call TRBJ2-2, with 8 bases lining up with TRBD1. Germline loops: CDR1 KGHDR, CDR2 SFDVKD. Trimming took 2 bases from V and 0 from J; bases not matched to a gene: 7. CDR3 length equals 18 residues. This CDR3 is CATSDYPGQVPNTGELFF. CDR3 sequence (DNA): TGTGCCACCAGTGATTATCCGGGACAGGTACCGAACACCGGGGAGCTGTTTTTT.

The chain joins TRBV5-1 to TRBJ1-2; D not certain. The germline gives CDR1 SGHRS, CDR2 YFSETQ. CDR3 size: 13 residues. V lost 3 bases and J lost 4, with 10 bases in between. CDR3 amino acids: CASSSTPSYGYTF. CDR3 nucleotides: TGCGCCAGCAGCTCGACGCCCAGCTATGGCTACACCTTC.

This chain connects TRBV6-1 to TRBJ2-1; 7 nucleotides align to TRBD1. The V gene's germline CDR1 is MNHNS and CDR2 SASEGT. CDR3 length equals 12 residues. Trimming cost V 6 bases and J 5 bases; bases outside gene matches: 1. The CDR3 DNA sequence: TGTGCCAGCAGGGGACAGAACAATGAGCAGTTCTTC. Residues: CASRGQNNEQFF.

This clonotype was observed once. Compared with germline, one end of the junction differs, possibly owing to a read error. The chain couples TRBV7-9 to TRBJ2-1; D gene ambiguous. The CDR3 runs 13 residues. CDR1 is SEHNR and CDR2 is FQNEAQ in the germline V gene (reference sequence). The CDR3 protein is CAGSLERSNEQFF. CDR3 nucleotide sequence: TGTGCCGGCAGCTTGGAACGGAGCAATGAGCAGTTCTTC.

This clonotype has just a few counts. The chain combines TRBV10-3 with TRBJ2-3; no firm D call. V was pared by 6 bases and J by 6 bases, with 13 bases between. Germline lookup yields CDR1 ENHRY and CDR2 SYGVKD. The CDR3 loop spans 13 amino acids. The CDR3 bases are TGTGCCATCAGGGACGGACCCAGGGATACGCAGTATTTT. Translation gives CAIRDGPRDTQYF.

This rearrangement joins TRBV7-9 to TRBJ1-5; D is undetermined. Trimming removed 5 bases at V and 5 bases at J, with 10 bases between. The CDR3 sequence is 13 residues long. Per the germline V gene, CDR1 is SEHNR and CDR2 is FQNEAQ (reference sequence). The CDR3 sequence is CASSQTMDQPQHF. Written as DNA, the CDR3 is TGTGCCAGCAGCCAGACCATGGATCAGCCCCAGCATTTT.

This clonotype was counted a few times. V and J are TRBV20-1 and TRBJ2-1; no definite D call. Trimming removed 0 bases at V and 9 bases at J, with 12 bases between. The CDR3 has 13 amino acids. Germline CDR1 reads DFQATT; CDR2 reads SNEGSKA (reference sequence). The CDR3 reads CSARDWTMAEQFF. The CDR3 nucleotides read TGCAGTGCTAGAGATTGGACCATGGCTGAGCAGTTCTTC.

J is TRBJ2-1 and V is TRBV5-1; 7 bases agree with TRBD2. Unmatched junction bases numbered 7, after V lost 4 bases and J lost 6 bases. This CDR3 spans 14 amino acids. Germline V gene data show CDR1 as SGHRS and CDR2 as YFSETQ. DNA of the CDR3: TGCGCCAGCAGCCCACAAAGCGGGGTCAATGAGCAGTTCTTC. It is translated as CASSPQSGVNEQFF.

The chain links TRBV20-1 to TRBJ2-6; D is ambiguous. Germline V CDR1 and CDR2: DFQATT, SNEGSKA (reference sequence). CDR3 length: 12 amino acids. V was clipped by 1 base and J by 4 bases, with 2 bases between them. The CDR3 coding sequence is TGCAGTGCTAGAGCCGGGGCCAACGTCCTGACTTTC. This sequence encodes CSARAGANVLTF.

This clonotype was counted at least ten times. V and J are TRBV10-3 and TRBJ2-1; D remains ambiguous. The CDR3 is 14 amino acids. The V gene's germline CDR1 is ENHRY and CDR2 SYGVKD. The ends were cut back, 0 bases at V and 5 bases at J, with 8 bases in the middle. DNA of the CDR3: TGTGCCATCAGTGAGTCGAGGACCAACAATGAGCAGTTCTTC. The encoded protein is CAISESRTNNEQFF.

The rearrangement links TRBV9 to TRBJ2-2; D is perhaps TRBD2 (5 bases). Trimming stripped 0 bases from V and 5 bases from J, with 14 bases between. Germline CDR1 is SGDLS and CDR2 is YYNGEE. The CDR3 loop spans 16 amino acids. The CDR3 reads CASSVEPRTVTGELFF. Written as DNA, the CDR3 is TGTGCCAGCAGCGTAGAACCCCGGACTGTTACCGGGGAGCTGTTTTTT.

V gene TRBV25-1 combines with J gene TRBJ1-2; weak D call: TRBD1 (6 bases). Looked up from germline, CDR1 is MGHDK and CDR2 is SYGVNS. V was trimmed by 1 base and J by 6 bases, leaving 9 bases between them. The CDR3 extends over 13 amino acids. CDR3 sequence reads: CASSEWGRDGYTF. In nucleotides, the CDR3 is TGTGCCAGCAGTGAATGGGGGCGCGATGGCTACACCTTC.